This T cell receptor beta chain is drawn from a study of blood T cell repertoires in COVID-19. In the study overall: Collection of acute and convalescent COVID-19 samples took place in the United States, Italy and Spain.

The CDR3 runs 11 residues. Trimming cost V 10 bases and J 8 bases, with 15 bases left between them. Germline V lookup: CDR1 SNHLY, CDR2 FYNNEI. Sequencing used immunoSEQ multiplex PCR; TCRdb keeps in-frame clones, though not all of them. The sample consists of roughly 120,000 clones, 86% of them appearing once. The chain is built from TRBV2 and TRBJ2-7; the D gene is possibly TRBD2 (6 bases). Sample: peripheral blood. This TCR came from a man between 65 and 79 years old who had recovered from COVID-19. The chain's CDR3 is CATGLLSKQYF. The CDR3 DNA sequence: TGTGCCACGGGACTCCTCTCCAAGCAGTACTTC.